This T cell receptor beta chain emerged from a study of neurological immune-mediated disorders. Across the whole study: About 90% of the 34 multiple sclerosis patients had relapsing-remitting disease; 3 had secondary progressive. Study results and caveats: No expanded-clone CDR3 amino acid sequence recurred across subjects, suggesting private TCR-beta repertoires.

J lost 7 bases, V lost 0 bases, and 9 bases had no gene match. The CDR3 has 17 residues. Looked up from germline, CDR1 is DFQATT and CDR2 is SNEGSKA (reference sequence). TCRdb reprocessed the 5' RACE reads via MiXCR and lists one record per CDR3 protein. Of tens of thousands of distinct CDR3 sequences detected, 4.5% to 6.5% appear once; the ten largest clones hold 2% to 2.5%. The unsorted libraries originated from 2 million PBMCs that had been stored at -80 C. This clonotype was detected ten times or more. As yet, its antigen is unknown. This TCR was sampled from a young woman with multiple sclerosis. Sequencing input: PBMCs. This sequence joins TRBV20-1 and TRBJ2-2, with 12 nucleotides matching TRBD2. CDR3 DNA sequence: TGCAGTGCTAGAGATTTGGCTAGCGGGGGGGCCGGCGGGGAGCTGTTTTTT. This translates into CSARDLASGGAGGELFF.